Listed here is a single T cell receptor (beta chain). The antigen remains unidentified. The same CDR3 also results from other DNA sequences found in this sample. In germline, CDR1 is KGHSH, CDR2 LQKENI. V was shortened by 3 bases and J by 4 bases, with 13 bases between the two germline ends. This CDR3 is built from 14 residues. The sample comes from a study of shared clonotypes between healthy human individuals. Each sorted subset replicate got 200 ng genomic DNA, tens of thousands of genomes. Using immunoSEQ multiplex PCR, the repertoire was profiled, and TCRdb retains in-frame clones only, with some absent. This table holds more than 2 million clones, under 97% found once. Findings and caveats of the study: Generation probabilities were higher for clonotypes shared across all four sorted-subset donors than for unshared ones.

Caucasian adults living in Nashville, Tennessee, provided all samples. This clonotype was sampled from a man aged 18 to 30 in good health. This chain uses TRBV18 with TRBJ2-7; the D gene is possibly TRBD2 (5 bases). The sample consisted of naive CD4+ T cells sorted from blood. As for subset: CD45RA+ positively selected. CDR3 sequence: CASSPSGGLYEQYF. CDR3 coding DNA: TGTGCCAGCTCACCCTCCGGAGGTTTATACGAGCAGTACTTC.